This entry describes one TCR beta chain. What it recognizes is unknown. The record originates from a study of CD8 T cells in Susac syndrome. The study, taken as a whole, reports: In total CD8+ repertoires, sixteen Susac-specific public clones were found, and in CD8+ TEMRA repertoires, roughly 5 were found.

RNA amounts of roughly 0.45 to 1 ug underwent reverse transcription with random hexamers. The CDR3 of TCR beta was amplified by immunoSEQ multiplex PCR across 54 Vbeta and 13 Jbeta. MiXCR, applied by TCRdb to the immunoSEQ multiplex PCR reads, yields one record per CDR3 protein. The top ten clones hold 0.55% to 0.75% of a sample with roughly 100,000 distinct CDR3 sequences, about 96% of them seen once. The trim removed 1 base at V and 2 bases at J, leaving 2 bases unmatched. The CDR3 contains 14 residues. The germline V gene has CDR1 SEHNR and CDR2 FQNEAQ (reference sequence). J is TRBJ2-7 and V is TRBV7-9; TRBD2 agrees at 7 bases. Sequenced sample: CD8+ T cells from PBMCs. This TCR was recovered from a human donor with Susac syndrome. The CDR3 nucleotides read TGTGCCAGCAGCTTAGGGGAGGGGCCCTACGAGCAGTACTTC. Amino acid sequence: CASSLGEGPYEQYF.